A single sample gave rise to the 21 T cell receptor beta chains below, sequenced in a study of identical twins. MiXCR was run by TCRdb on the 5' RACE reads, yielding one entry per CDR3 protein. This sample carries around 1.7 million distinct CDR3 sequences, around 33% of them seen once, and the ten largest clones take about 0.3%. Sequencing was performed on cord blood. These receptors all stem from a newborn girl in good health.

The genes are TRBV4-2 and TRBJ2-5; D remains unclear. With the DNA end fitting TRBJ2-7 better, the J assignment may be wrong. CDR1 and CDR2 from the germline V gene are LGHNA and YNFKEQ. This CDR3 spans 13 amino acids. The CDR3 DNA sequence: TGTGCCAGCAGCCAATACTGGGGCTACGAGCAGTACTTC. It encodes CASSQYWGYEQYF.

This clonotype was observed a few times. The V call is TRBV2, the J call TRBJ2-3; 7 bases are shared with TRBD1. From germline, CDR1 is SNHLY and CDR2 FYNNEI. The length of the CDR3 is 14 residues. With 9 bases clipped from V and 2 bases from J, the junction kept 8 bases outside the gene matches. Here the CDR3 reads CARGQGQTTDTQYF. CDR3 in DNA: TGTGCCAGAGGGCAGGGACAGACCACAGATACGCAGTATTTT.

The chain employs TRBV7-9 and TRBJ2-1, with 7 bases that match TRBD1. The trim removed 8 bases at V and 3 bases at J, leaving 10 bases unmatched. The CDR3 consists of 15 residues. In germline, CDR1 is SEHNR, CDR2 FQNEAQ (reference sequence). CDR3 nucleotide sequence: TGTGCCAGCGGCCCTCAGGGGGAAAACTACAATGAGCAGTTCTTC. As protein: CASGPQGENYNEQFF.

Comment on this clonotype: Relative to the germline gene, one junction end is altered; a read error may explain this. The chain is built from TRBV9 and TRBJ2-5; perhaps TRBD2 as D (5 bases). The CDR3 is 13 amino acids. Germline CDR1 is SGDLS and CDR2 is YYNGEE. The CDR3 DNA reads as TGTGCCGGCAGCTCCGGAAGCGGTGAGACCCAGTACTTC. The encoded protein is CAGSSGSGETQYF.

This chain joins TRBV28 and TRBJ2-3, with 7 bases lining up with TRBD1. J was trimmed by 4 bases and V by 3 bases; bases with no gene match: 7. From germline, CDR1 is MDHEN and CDR2 SYDVKM. CDR3 length: 15 amino acids. The CDR3 nucleotides read TGTGCCAGCAGTTTCCCAGGGGGAAGCGCAGATACGCAGTATTTT. Protein sequence: CASSFPGGSADTQYF.

This clonotype was found a few times. This rearrangement joins TRBV10-2 to TRBJ2-1; D gene unclear. The CDR3 covers 13 residues. The V and J ends lost 7 bases and 12 bases respectively, with 19 bases between them. CDR1 WSHSY and CDR2 SAAADI come from the germline V gene. In DNA form, the CDR3 reads TGCGCCAGCACCCCCTTCGCATCGATGACGCAGTTCTTC. Translation: CASTPFASMTQFF.

This clonotype has only a few counts. V and J are TRBV18 and TRBJ2-5; tentatively, D is TRBD1 or TRBD2 (6 bases each). The DNA end favors TRBJ2-7, so the J call may be wrong. Germline V lookup: CDR1 KGHSH, CDR2 LQKENI. This CDR3 has 16 residues. The CDR3 protein is CASSPPGGFWGYEQYF. In DNA, the CDR3 is TGTGCCAGCTCACCACCGGGGGGCTTTTGGGGTTACGAGCAGTACTTC.

This clonotype has more than one count but fewer than ten. Written as DNA, the CDR3 is TGTGCCAGCGGACTACTAGCCGGGGAGACCCAGTACTTC. Residues: CASGLLAGETQYF. V is TRBV2 and J is TRBJ2-5; perhaps TRBD2 as D (6 bases). The CDR3 extends over 13 amino acids. V was cut by 8 bases and J by 5 bases, with 15 bases left in between. Germline assignment: CDR1 SNHLY and CDR2 FYNNEI.

This clonotype has only a few counts. This sequence joins TRBV4-2 and TRBJ2-1; D uncertain. V dropped 1 base and J dropped 5 bases, with 9 bases sitting between them. The CDR3 length is 14 residues. Germline V gives CDR1 LGHNA, CDR2 YNFKEQ. As DNA, the CDR3 is TGTGCCAGCAGCCAAGGGCGCGCCCACAATGAGCAGTTCTTC. Translating it yields CASSQGRAHNEQFF.

In its sample, this clonotype was seen a few times. The genes are TRBV7-9 and TRBJ2-5, with D possibly TRBD1 on 6 matching bases. Trimming removed 2 bases from V and 0 bases from J, with 13 bases in between. Germline CDR1 and CDR2: SEHNR and FQNEAQ (reference sequence). This CDR3 has 16 amino acids. CDR3 sequence reads: CASSLSVGTNQETQYF. CDR3 nucleotide sequence: TGTGCCAGCAGCTTATCGGTAGGGACAAACCAAGAGACCCAGTACTTC. Supplemented by reference TRBV7-9 and TRBJ2-5, the full variable domain reads DTGVSQNPRHKITKRGQNVTFRCDPISEHNRLYWYRQTLGQGPEFLTYFQNEAQLEKSRLLSDRFSAERPKGSFSTLEIQRTEQGDSAMYLCASSLSVGTNQETQYFGPGTRLLVL.

This clonotype has a single count. J is TRBJ1-2 and V is TRBV6-1, with D perhaps matching TRBD1 (6 bases). CDR1 MNHNS and CDR2 SASEGT come from the germline V gene. The CDR3 consists of 13 residues. V shed 4 bases and J shed 4 bases, with 10 bases lying between them. The CDR3 DNA is TGTGCCAGCAGTGCGCAGGGGCCCTATGGCTACACCTTC. Translation gives CASSAQGPYGYTF.

Concerning this clonotype: At one boundary the junction diverges from the germline segment, which might be a read error. The chain is built from TRBV5-1 and TRBJ1-6; 7 nucleotides match TRBD1. The CDR3 runs 16 residues. Germline assignment: CDR1 SGHRS and CDR2 YFSETQ. The CDR3 DNA sequence: TGCGCCAGCAGCTTGGGCGGACAGGATAATAATTCACCCCCCCACTTT. This codes for CASSLGGQDNNSPPHF.

The chain recombines TRBV7-9 with TRBJ1-1; 9 bases map to TRBD1. The CDR3 is made up of 17 amino acids. The germline V gene encodes CDR1 SEHNR and CDR2 FQNEAQ (reference sequence). Germline trimming cut 5 bases from V and 3 bases from J; bases unmatched to any gene: 13. The CDR3 is CASSPTGTGKRYTEAFF. The CDR3 bases are TGTGCCAGCAGCCCCACCGGGACAGGGAAAAGGTACACTGAAGCTTTCTTT.

The rearrangement joins TRBV4-1 to TRBJ2-4, with 9 nucleotides matching TRBD2. The DNA end favors TRBJ2-7, so the J call may be wrong. Germline values: CDR1 MGHRA, CDR2 YSYEKL. This CDR3 is built from 16 residues. The DNA for the CDR3 is TGCGCCAGCAGCCAAGAAAAGGTAGCGGGGGCCTACGAGCAGTACTTC. Translation: CASSQEKVAGAYEQYF.

The V gene is TRBV4-1, the J gene TRBJ2-1; 12 nucleotides line up with TRBD2. Trimming cost V 3 bases and J 2 bases; bases outside gene matches: 2. The CDR3 sequence is 16 residues long. Germline CDR1 reads MGHRA; CDR2 reads YSYEKL. CDR3 DNA sequence: TGCGCCAGCAGCCAGGGGACTAGCGGGCCCTACAATGAGCAGTTCTTC. Encoded protein: CASSQGTSGPYNEQFF.

This clonotype was found once. One base away lies a much larger clone, so this may be a sequencing read error. The chain combines TRBV4-1 with TRBJ1-4; 10 bases agree with TRBD1. In germline, CDR1 is MGHRA, CDR2 YSYEKL. The CDR3 is made up of 15 amino acids. The CDR3 loop reads CASNQDRGRNEKLFF. In nucleotides, the CDR3 is TGCGCCAGCAACCAAGACAGGGGGCGGAATGAAAAACTGTTTTTT.

CDR3 in amino acids: CASSYSLAEAFF. Here the CDR3 DNA reads TGTGCCAGCAGTTACTCGTTGGCTGAAGCTTTCTTT. The chain uses TRBV6-6 and TRBJ1-1; no reliable D call. Trimming removed 0 bases at V and 6 bases at J, with 5 bases between. Germline loops: CDR1 MNHNY, CDR2 SVGAGI (reference sequence). This CDR3 region has 12 residues.

This clonotype was counted at least ten times. This chain uses TRBV5-1 with TRBJ2-1; maybe TRBD2 (6 bases). CDR3 size: 17 residues. Germline loops: CDR1 SGHRS, CDR2 YFSETQ. Trimming stripped 4 bases from V and 1 base from J, with 18 bases between. The CDR3 spells CASSPSPPGVSYNEQFF. CDR3 coding DNA: TGCGCCAGCAGCCCCTCTCCTCCGGGAGTATCCTACAATGAGCAGTTCTTC.

This clonotype occurred a few times. This sequence joins TRBV5-8 and TRBJ2-3; TRBD1 aligns across 8 bases. V was clipped by 8 bases and J by 0 bases; unmatched bases: 5. Germline V gene lookup returns CDR1 SGHTS and CDR2 YDEGEE. This CDR3 is built from 14 residues. This CDR3 is CARDRDGSTDTQYF. CDR3 DNA: TGTGCCAGGGACAGGGACGGGAGCACAGATACGCAGTATTTT.

The chain recombines TRBV12-3 or TRBV12-4 with TRBJ2-5; 12 bases agree with TRBD2. There are 15 residues in the CDR3. Germline trimming cut 6 bases from V and 5 bases from J; bases unmatched to any gene: 7. The CDR3 DNA reads TGTGCCAGCAGCCGCCCTAGCGGGGGGGCGGAGACCCAGTACTTC. This codes for CASSRPSGGAETQYF.

V usage is TRBV7-2 and J usage is TRBJ2-1; 7 nucleotides align to TRBD2. The J call may be wrong; the DNA end is better matched by TRBJ2-7. The CDR3 spans 16 residues. Germline CDR1 reads SGHTA; CDR2 reads FQGNSA. CDR3 coding DNA: TGTGCCAGCAGCTCCGGAGCGGCTAGCGGTTACAATGAGCAGTACTTC. It translates to CASSSGAASGYNEQYF.